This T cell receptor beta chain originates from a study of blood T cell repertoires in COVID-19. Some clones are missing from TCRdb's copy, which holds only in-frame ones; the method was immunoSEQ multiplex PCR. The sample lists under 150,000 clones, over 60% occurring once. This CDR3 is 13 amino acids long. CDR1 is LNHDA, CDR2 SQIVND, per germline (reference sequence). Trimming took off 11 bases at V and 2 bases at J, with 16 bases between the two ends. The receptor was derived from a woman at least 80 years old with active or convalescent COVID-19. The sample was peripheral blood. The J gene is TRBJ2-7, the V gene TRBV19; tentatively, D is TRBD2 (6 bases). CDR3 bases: TGTGCCTCCAGTCGTGGGGAGGCCTACGAGCAGTACTTC. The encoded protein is CASSRGEAYEQYF.